This TCR beta chain was profiled in a study of PD-L1 blockade in urothelial cancer. Study as a whole: Blood analysis occurred 3 weeks (second dose) and 6 weeks after treatment start.

V lost 4 bases to trimming and J lost 1 base; unmatched junction nucleotides: 3. Germline V gives CDR1 SGHAT, CDR2 FQDESV (reference sequence). This CDR3 contains 14 residues. Measured with immunoSEQ multiplex PCR; TCRdb has only the in-frame clones, and not every one. The sample shows about 38,000 clones, roughly 91% of them seen only once. This clonotype originated in a man in his sixties with urothelial cancer. The gene calls are TRBV11-1 and TRBJ2-5, with 7 bases matching TRBD1. The starting material was PBMCs, obtained around atezolizumab (anti-PD-L1) treatment. The CDR3 loop is CASSSDRVQETQYF. The DNA of the CDR3 is TGTGCCAGCAGCTCCGACAGGGTCCAAGAGACCCAGTACTTC.